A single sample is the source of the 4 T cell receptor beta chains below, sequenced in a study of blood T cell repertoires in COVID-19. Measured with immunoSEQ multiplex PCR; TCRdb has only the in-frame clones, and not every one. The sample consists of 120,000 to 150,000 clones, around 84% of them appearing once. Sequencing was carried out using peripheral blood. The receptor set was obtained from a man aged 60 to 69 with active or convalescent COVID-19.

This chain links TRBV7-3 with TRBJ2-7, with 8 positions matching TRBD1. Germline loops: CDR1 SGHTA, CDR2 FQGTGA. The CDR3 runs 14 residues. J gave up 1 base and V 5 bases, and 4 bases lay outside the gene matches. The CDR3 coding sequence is TGTGCCAGCAGCCGGGACAGGACGTCCTACGAGCAGTACTTC. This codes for CASSRDRTSYEQYF.

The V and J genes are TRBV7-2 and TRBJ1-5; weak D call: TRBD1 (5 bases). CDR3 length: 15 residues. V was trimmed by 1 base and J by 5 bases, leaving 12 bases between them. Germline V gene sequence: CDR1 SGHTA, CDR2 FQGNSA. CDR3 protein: CASSLGGRGDQPQHF. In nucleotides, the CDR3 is TGTGCCAGCAGCTTAGGTGGCCGGGGGGATCAGCCCCAGCATTTT. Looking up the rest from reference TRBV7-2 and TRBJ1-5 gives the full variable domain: GAGVSQSPSNKVTEKGKDVELRCDPISGHTALYWYRQSLGQGLEFLIYFQGNSAPDKSGLPSDRFSAERTGGSVSTLTIQRTQQEDSAVYLCASSLGGRGDQPQHFGDGTRLSIL.

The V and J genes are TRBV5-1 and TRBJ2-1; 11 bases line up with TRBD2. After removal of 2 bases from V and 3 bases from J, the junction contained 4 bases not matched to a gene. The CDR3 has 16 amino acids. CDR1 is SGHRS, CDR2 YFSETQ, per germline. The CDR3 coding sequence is TGCGCCAGCAGCTTTACTAGCGGGGGCCACTACAATGAGCAGTTCTTC. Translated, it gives CASSFTSGGHYNEQFF.

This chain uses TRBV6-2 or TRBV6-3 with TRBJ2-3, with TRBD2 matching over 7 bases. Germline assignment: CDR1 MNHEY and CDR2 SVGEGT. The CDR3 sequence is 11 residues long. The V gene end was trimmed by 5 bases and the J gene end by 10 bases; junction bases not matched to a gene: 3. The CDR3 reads CASSAREAQYF. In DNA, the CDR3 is TGTGCCAGCAGTGCTCGGGAGGCGCAGTATTTT.